Presented here are 29 T cell receptor beta chains from one specimen sequenced in a study of PD-L1 blockade in urothelial cancer. The sample's time point: pretreatment peripheral blood. Measured with immunoSEQ multiplex PCR; TCRdb has only the in-frame clones, and not every one. The table has tens of thousands of clones, approximately 80% seen once. The sample here was PBMCs, taken around atezolizumab (anti-PD-L1) treatment. The source of these receptors is a man older than 75 with urothelial cancer.

The chain recombines TRBV11-2 with TRBJ2-1; the match to TRBD2 covers 7 bases. Trimming took 0 bases from V and 0 from J; bases not matched to a gene: 5. Germline CDR1 and CDR2: SGHAT and FQNNGV. This CDR3 is 17 amino acids long. CDR3 in DNA: TGTGCCAGCAGCTTAGATGGCGGGGGAGGCTCCTACAATGAGCAGTTCTTC. The encoded protein is CASSLDGGGGSYNEQFF.

Only one count was recorded for this clone. The chain uses TRBV5-1 and TRBJ2-3; TRBD2 matches 8 bases. CDR1 and CDR2 from the germline V gene are SGHRS and YFSETQ. V trimming: 4 bases; J trimming: 2 bases; junction bases outside the gene matches: 6. CDR3 size: 15 residues. The CDR3 loop is CASSREGGPTDTQYF. The DNA for the CDR3 is TGCGCCAGCAGCCGGGAGGGGGGTCCCACAGATACGCAGTATTTT.

This chain links TRBV10-3 with TRBJ2-6, with 9 bases aligning to TRBD2. Germline CDR1 is ENHRY and CDR2 is SYGVKD. The CDR3 extends over 20 amino acids. With V trimmed by 2 bases and J by 0 bases, 11 bases remained unmatched. For the CDR3, the DNA is TGTGCCATCAGTGAGCCGAGCGGACTAGCGATAAACTCTGGGGCCAACGTCCTGACTTTC. Translating it yields CAISEPSGLAINSGANVLTF.

V is TRBV15 and J is TRBJ2-3; D perhaps matches TRBD1 (6 bases). V was pared by 5 bases and J by 2 bases, with 11 bases between. The CDR3 runs 14 residues. Germline V gene lookup returns CDR1 LNHNV and CDR2 YYDKDF (reference sequence). The CDR3 DNA reads TGTGCCACCAGCGGAGGACAGTACACAGATACGCAGTATTTT. Protein: CATSGGQYTDTQYF.

Only a few counts were recorded for this clone. Here the CDR3 DNA reads TGTGCCAGCAGCTCCACCCCGACTGAGGGCTACACCTTC. This gives the protein CASSSTPTEGYTF. The gene calls are TRBV11-2 and TRBJ1-2; D call uncertain. The length of the CDR3 is 13 residues. V shed 4 bases and J shed 8 bases, with 14 bases lying between them. Germline CDR1 and CDR2: SGHAT and FQNNGV.

The V and J genes are TRBV7-7 and TRBJ2-1, with 9 bases that match TRBD2. Germline CDR1 reads SSHAT; CDR2 reads FNYEAQ (reference sequence). The CDR3 has 17 amino acids. The V gene end was trimmed by 5 bases and the J gene end by 1 base; junction bases not matched to a gene: 9. As DNA, the CDR3 is TGTGCCAGCAGCCCCCGGGCTAGCGGGATTTCCTACAATGAGCAGTTCTTC. Protein sequence: CASSPRASGISYNEQFF.

This chain connects TRBV6-1 to TRBJ2-1, with 10 bases aligning to TRBD2. Trimming removed 2 bases from V and 0 bases from J; junction bases left unmatched: 13. Germline lookup yields CDR1 MNHNS and CDR2 SASEGT. This CDR3 has 20 amino acids. CDR3 DNA: TGTGCCAGCAGTGAATCCCCGGGACTAGCGTCTCGGAGCTCCTACAATGAGCAGTTCTTC. Its translation: CASSESPGLASRSSYNEQFF.

The V call is TRBV27, the J call TRBJ2-7; D is perhaps TRBD2 (7 bases). The CDR3 is 15 amino acids. Trimming removed 6 bases at V and 3 bases at J, with 18 bases between. The V gene's germline CDR1 is MNHEY and CDR2 SMNVEV (reference sequence). The CDR3 region has the DNA TGTGCCAGCAGCAAAAGGGGGGAGGGCTACTACGAGCAGTACTTC. This translates into CASSKRGEGYYEQYF.

V and J are TRBV28 and TRBJ1-2; D is perhaps TRBD1 (6 bases). Trimming pared 2 bases from V and 0 bases from J, leaving 7 bases between. This CDR3 comprises 14 residues. Germline lookup yields CDR1 MDHEN and CDR2 SYDVKM. CDR3 sequence: CASSLGTTNYGYTF. CDR3 DNA: TGTGCCAGCAGTTTAGGGACAACTAACTATGGCTACACCTTC.

By share, this clone ranks as medium-sized (0.01 to 0.1%). The chain has TRBV6-5 and TRBJ1-5; D is possibly TRBD1 (5 bases). The V end lost 6 bases, the J end lost 3 bases, and 9 bases lay between the germline ends. CDR3 size: 13 residues. From germline, CDR1 is MNHEY and CDR2 SVGAGI. Written as DNA, the CDR3 is TGTGCCAGCAGAGGAGGGACCAATCAGCCCCAGCATTTT. The encoded protein is CASRGGTNQPQHF.

The J gene is TRBJ2-4, the V gene TRBV4-1, with D possibly TRBD2 on 5 matching bases. V gave up 8 bases and J gave up 3 bases, with 14 bases separating them. Germline CDR1 is MGHRA and CDR2 is YSYEKL. The CDR3 length is 14 residues. The CDR3 nucleotides are TGCGCCAGCTCGGACGGGGTGGGCAAAAACATTCAGTACTTC. It is translated as CASSDGVGKNIQYF.

This sequence joins TRBV6-1 and TRBJ2-2; D not certain. V lost 3 bases and J 4 bases, leaving 15 bases between the germline ends. The CDR3 runs to 16 residues. Looked up from germline, CDR1 is MNHNS and CDR2 is SASEGT. This CDR3 is CASSELRAGPTGELFF. DNA of the CDR3: TGTGCCAGCAGTGAGCTCCGAGCAGGTCCCACCGGGGAGCTGTTTTTT.

This clone was observed a single time. The chain carries TRBV28 and TRBJ2-7; tentatively, D is TRBD2 (5 bases). The ends were cut back, 5 bases at V and 3 bases at J, with 11 bases in the middle. The CDR3 extends over 13 amino acids. In germline, CDR1 is MDHEN, CDR2 SYDVKM. The CDR3 spells CASSAPGFYEQYF. CDR3 nucleotides: TGTGCCAGCAGTGCCCCGGGATTCTACGAGCAGTACTTC.

There are a few counts of this clone. The chain uses TRBV7-9 and TRBJ1-2; D gene ambiguous. Germline CDR1 reads SEHNR; CDR2 reads FQNEAQ (reference sequence). The CDR3 is 14 residues long. Trimming took 4 bases from V and 4 from J, leaving 13 bases between them. CDR3 loop: CASSSTDSSYGYTF. Here the CDR3 DNA reads TGTGCCAGCAGCTCTACGGACTCCTCCTATGGCTACACCTTC.

DNA for the CDR3: TGTGCCAGCAGCTTAGAGGCAGGGAGGAAAGCCAAAAACATTCAGTACTTC. Amino acids: CASSLEAGRKAKNIQYF. This rearrangement joins TRBV7-2 to TRBJ2-4, with D perhaps matching TRBD2 (6 bases). Trimming took 1 base from V and 0 from J, leaving 13 bases between them. The length of the CDR3 is 17 residues. Germline CDR1 and CDR2: SGHTA and FQGNSA. The full variable domain, its missing parts supplied by reference TRBV7-2 and TRBJ2-4, is GAGVSQSPSNKVTEKGKDVELRCDPISGHTALYWYRQSLGQGLEFLIYFQGNSAPDKSGLPSDRFSAERTGGSVSTLTIQRTQQEDSAVYLCASSLEAGRKAKNIQYFGAGTRLSVL.

The V and J genes are TRBV18 and TRBJ1-1; D is uncertain. The V gene's germline CDR1 is KGHSH and CDR2 LQKENI. This CDR3 has 17 residues. Trimming shortened V by 3 bases and J by 0 bases, and 17 bases separated the two germline ends. CDR3 nucleotide sequence: TGTGCCAGCTCACCGGTGAAGCCGACATACATGAACACTGAAGCTTTCTTT. Protein sequence: CASSPVKPTYMNTEAFF.

There are a few counts of this clone. V is TRBV6-5 and J is TRBJ1-2; 7 bases line up with TRBD1. V shed 5 bases, J shed 7 bases, and the junction held 7 bases outside the gene matches. CDR3 length: 13 amino acids. Germline CDR1 is MNHEY and CDR2 is SVGAGI. CDR3 coding DNA: TGTGCCAGCAGTCCTCGACAGGGCCCTGGCTACACCTTC. It translates to CASSPRQGPGYTF.

This clone was detected a few times. V and J are TRBV2 and TRBJ1-2, with 7 bases matching TRBD1. This CDR3 contains 14 residues. Germline V gene sequence: CDR1 SNHLY, CDR2 FYNNEI. J lost 7 bases, V lost 5 bases, and 10 bases had no gene match. CDR3 in DNA: TGTGCCAGCAGTCCAGAGACAGGGCTTGGTGGCTACACCTTC. Translating gives CASSPETGLGGYTF. The entire variable domain, with the rest obtained from reference TRBV2 and TRBJ1-2, is as follows: EPEVTQTPSHQVTQMGQEVILRCVPISNHLYFYWYRQILGQKVEFLVSFYNNEISEKSEIFDDQFSVERPDGSNFTLKIRSTKLEDSAMYFCASSPETGLGGYTFGSGTRLTVV.

The V and J genes are TRBV5-1 and TRBJ2-7; weak D call: TRBD2 (5 bases). The V gene lost 4 bases and the J gene lost 1 base, with 6 bases spanning the gap. The germline CDR1 and CDR2 sequences are SGHRS and YFSETQ. The CDR3 is made up of 12 amino acids. As DNA, the CDR3 is TGCGCCAGCAGCGAGGGTTCCTACGAGCAGTACTTC. As protein: CASSEGSYEQYF. Combining the CDR3 with reference TRBV5-1 and TRBJ2-7 gives the whole variable domain KAGVTQTPRYLIKTRGQQVTLSCSPISGHRSVSWYQQTPGQGLQFLFEYFSETQRNKGNFPGRFSGRQFSNSRSEMNVSTLELGDSALYLCASSEGSYEQYFGPGTRLTVT.

The rearrangement links TRBV7-2 to TRBJ2-7; 8 bases agree with TRBD2. The CDR3 consists of 14 residues. CDR1 and CDR2 (germline): SGHTA, FQGNSA. Trimming removed 4 bases from V and 4 bases from J; junction bases left unmatched: 6. The DNA for the CDR3 is TGTGCCAGCAGCTCCCGGTTAGCGGGATACGAGCAGTACTTC. It translates to CASSSRLAGYEQYF.

The J gene is TRBJ1-1, the V gene TRBV6-5; 7 bases match TRBD1. Germline assignment: CDR1 MNHEY and CDR2 SVGAGI. The V gene end was trimmed by 6 bases and the J gene end by 5 bases; junction bases not matched to a gene: 9. The CDR3 consists of 14 residues. The CDR3 protein is CASRRQGGVTEAFF. CDR3 nucleotides: TGTGCCAGCAGACGACAGGGAGGTGTGACTGAAGCTTTCTTT.

In its sample, this clone was seen a few times. V usage is TRBV19 and J usage is TRBJ2-2, with 12 bases matching TRBD2. Germline values: CDR1 LNHDA, CDR2 SQIVND (reference sequence). The CDR3 sequence is 16 residues long. V lost 5 bases and J lost 7; bases outside the gene matches: 8. The CDR3 is CASSFRTSGMNGELFF. The CDR3 region has the DNA TGTGCCAGTAGTTTCCGGACTAGCGGGATGAACGGGGAGCTGTTTTTT.

This rearrangement joins TRBV7-2 to TRBJ2-7; no reliable D call. Germline V gene data show CDR1 as SGHTA and CDR2 as FQGNSA. This CDR3 spans 14 amino acids. Trimming removed 3 bases at V and 2 bases at J, with 11 bases between. The CDR3 DNA follows: TGTGCCAGCAGCTTGGGTAACCGGGCCTACGAGCAGTACTTC. It is translated as CASSLGNRAYEQYF. The entire variable domain, with the rest obtained from reference TRBV7-2 and TRBJ2-7, is as follows: GAGVSQSPSNKVTEKGKDVELRCDPISGHTALYWYRQSLGQGLEFLIYFQGNSAPDKSGLPSDRFSAERTGGSVSTLTIQRTQQEDSAVYLCASSLGNRAYEQYFGPGTRLTVT.

The genes are TRBV2 and TRBJ2-5; 10 nucleotides line up with TRBD2. V lost 1 base to trimming and J lost 2 bases; unmatched junction nucleotides: 4. Germline V gene data show CDR1 as SNHLY and CDR2 as FYNNEI. The CDR3 totals 16 residues. The CDR3 region is CASSEGVAGGQETQYF. Written as DNA, the CDR3 is TGTGCCAGCAGTGAAGGGGTAGCGGGAGGTCAAGAGACCCAGTACTTC.

The chain joins TRBV29-1 to TRBJ2-1, with 12 bases aligning to TRBD2. The CDR3 has 16 amino acids. Trimming took 6 bases from V and 5 from J; bases not matched to a gene: 11. Germline V CDR1 and CDR2: SQVTM, ANQGSEA. CDR3 DNA: TGCAGCGTCCCCAAGCCACTAGCGGGAGGAAACAATGAGCAGTTCTTC. Protein product: CSVPKPLAGGNNEQFF.

This clone has only one observation. V gene TRBV28 combines with J gene TRBJ1-5; tentatively, D is TRBD1 (6 bases). Germline V gene lookup returns CDR1 MDHEN and CDR2 SYDVKM. V lost 6 bases, J lost 0 bases, and 12 bases lay in between. This CDR3 contains 15 residues. The CDR3 sequence is CASRDSEYSNQPQHF. As DNA, the CDR3 is TGTGCCAGCAGGGACAGCGAATATAGCAATCAGCCCCAGCATTTT.

This clone was picked up a small number of times. This chain uses TRBV6-5 with TRBJ2-7; TRBD2 agrees at 12 bases. With 6 bases clipped from V and 6 bases from J, the junction kept 9 bases outside the gene matches. This CDR3 contains 15 residues. From germline, CDR1 is MNHEY and CDR2 SVGAGI. The CDR3 DNA reads TGTGCCAGCAGCCAACGACTAGCGGGGGCTTTCGAGCAGTACTTC. This codes for CASSQRLAGAFEQYF.

The V gene is TRBV9, the J gene TRBJ2-1, with TRBD1 matching 7 bases. The germline V gene has CDR1 SGDLS and CDR2 YYNGEE. CDR3 length: 17 amino acids. J lost 4 bases, V lost 6 bases, and 16 bases had no gene match. CDR3 DNA: TGTGCCAGCACCGAGGGGGTAGGGGGCGGGCCTTACAATGAGCAGTTCTTC. The encoded protein is CASTEGVGGGPYNEQFF.

At least ten counts were recorded for this clone. The rearrangement links TRBV5-4 to TRBJ2-5; 9 bases fit TRBD2. Germline-derived CDR1 and CDR2 are SGHNT and YYREEE (reference sequence). CDR3 length: 14 amino acids. V gave up 0 bases and J gave up 5 bases; unmatched junction bases: 2. CDR3 region: CASSLEREAETQYF. The CDR3 nucleotides are TGTGCCAGCAGCTTGGAGCGGGAGGCTGAGACCCAGTACTTC.